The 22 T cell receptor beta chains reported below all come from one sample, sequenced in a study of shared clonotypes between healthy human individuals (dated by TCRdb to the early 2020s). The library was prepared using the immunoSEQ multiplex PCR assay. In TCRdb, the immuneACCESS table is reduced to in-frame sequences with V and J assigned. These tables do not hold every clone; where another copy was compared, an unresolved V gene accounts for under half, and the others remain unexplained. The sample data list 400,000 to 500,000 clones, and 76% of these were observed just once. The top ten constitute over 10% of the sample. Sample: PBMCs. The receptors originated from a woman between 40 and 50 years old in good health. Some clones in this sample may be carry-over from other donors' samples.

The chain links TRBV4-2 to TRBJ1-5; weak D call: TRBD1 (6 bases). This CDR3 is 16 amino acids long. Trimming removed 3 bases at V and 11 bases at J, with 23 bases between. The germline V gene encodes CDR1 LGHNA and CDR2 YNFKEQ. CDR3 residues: CASSQDRDTRVWSQHF. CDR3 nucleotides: TGTGCCAGCAGCCAGGACCGGGACACCCGGGTTTGGTCCCAGCATTTT.

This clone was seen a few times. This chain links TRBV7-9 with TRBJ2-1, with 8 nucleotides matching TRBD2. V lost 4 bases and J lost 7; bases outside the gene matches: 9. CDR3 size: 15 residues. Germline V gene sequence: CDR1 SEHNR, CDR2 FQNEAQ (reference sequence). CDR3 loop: CASSWSGSVRNEQFF. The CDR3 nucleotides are TGTGCCAGCAGCTGGAGCGGGAGCGTTCGTAATGAGCAGTTCTTC.

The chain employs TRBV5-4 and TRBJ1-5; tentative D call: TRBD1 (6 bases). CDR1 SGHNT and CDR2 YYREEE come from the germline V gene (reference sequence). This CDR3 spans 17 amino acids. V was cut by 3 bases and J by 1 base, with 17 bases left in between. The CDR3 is CASSYKTGLGSNQPQHF. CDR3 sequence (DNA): TGTGCCAGCAGCTATAAGACAGGACTTGGGAGCAATCAGCCCCAGCATTTT.

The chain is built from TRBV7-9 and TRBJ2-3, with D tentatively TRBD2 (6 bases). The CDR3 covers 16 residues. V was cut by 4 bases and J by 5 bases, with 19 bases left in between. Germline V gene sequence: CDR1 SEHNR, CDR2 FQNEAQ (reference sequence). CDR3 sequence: CASSYRRNLGGDTQYF. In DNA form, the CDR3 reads TGTGCCAGCAGCTACAGACGCAACCTGGGAGGAGATACGCAGTATTTT.

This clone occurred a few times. The CDR3 is CASSWDSLNEQFF. CDR3 DNA sequence: TGCGCCAGCAGCTGGGACAGCCTCAATGAGCAGTTCTTC. The chain has TRBV5-1 and TRBJ2-1; 7 bases align to TRBD1. Germline CDR1 reads SGHRS; CDR2 reads YFSETQ. With 3 bases clipped from V and 6 bases from J, the junction kept 3 bases outside the gene matches. The CDR3 is 13 residues long. Complete variable domain (other parts from reference TRBV5-1 and TRBJ2-1): KAGVTQTPRYLIKTRGQQVTLSCSPISGHRSVSWYQQTPGQGLQFLFEYFSETQRNKGNFPGRFSGRQFSNSRSEMNVSTLELGDSALYLCASSWDSLNEQFFGPGTRLTVL.

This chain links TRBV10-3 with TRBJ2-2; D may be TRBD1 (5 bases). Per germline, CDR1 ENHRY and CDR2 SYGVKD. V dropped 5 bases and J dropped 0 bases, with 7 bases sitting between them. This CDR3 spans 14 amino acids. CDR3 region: CAISRQSNTGELFF. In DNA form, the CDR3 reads TGTGCCATCAGTAGACAGTCGAACACCGGGGAGCTGTTTTTT.

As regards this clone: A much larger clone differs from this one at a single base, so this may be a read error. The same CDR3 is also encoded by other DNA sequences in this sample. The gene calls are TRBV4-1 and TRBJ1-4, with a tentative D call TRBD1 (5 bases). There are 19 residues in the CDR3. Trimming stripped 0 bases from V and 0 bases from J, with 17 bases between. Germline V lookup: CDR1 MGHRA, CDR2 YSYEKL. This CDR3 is CASSQDGRQGLATNEKLFF. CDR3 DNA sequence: TGCGCCAGCAGCCAAGATGGCCGCCAGGGCCTTGCAACTAATGAAAAACTGTTTTTT.

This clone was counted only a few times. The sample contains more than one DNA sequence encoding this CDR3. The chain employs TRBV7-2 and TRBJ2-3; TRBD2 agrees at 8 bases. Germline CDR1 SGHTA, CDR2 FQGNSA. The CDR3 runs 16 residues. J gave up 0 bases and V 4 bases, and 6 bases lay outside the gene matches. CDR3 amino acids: CASSYYRGRSTDTQYF. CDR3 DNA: TGTGCCAGCAGCTATTACCGCGGGAGGAGCACAGATACGCAGTATTTT.

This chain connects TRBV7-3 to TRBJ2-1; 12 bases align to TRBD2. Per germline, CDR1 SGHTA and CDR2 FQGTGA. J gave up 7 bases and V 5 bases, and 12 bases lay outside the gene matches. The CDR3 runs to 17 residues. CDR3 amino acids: CASSPLPLAGGLNEQFF. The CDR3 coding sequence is TGTGCCAGCAGCCCCCTCCCCCTAGCGGGAGGGCTTAATGAGCAGTTCTTC.

In DNA form, the CDR3 reads TGTGCCAGCAGCTTGGGAGGGGGGCCTGAAGCTTTCTTT. It specifies CASSLGGGPEAFF. J is TRBJ1-1 and V is TRBV7-6, with a weak D call TRBD1 (6 bases). Trimming took off 3 bases at V and 6 bases at J, with 11 bases between the two ends. The CDR3 is 13 amino acids. CDR1 and CDR2 (germline): SGHVS, FNYEAQ. The full variable domain, completed using reference TRBV7-6 and TRBJ1-1, is GAGVSQSPRYKVTKRGQDVALRCDPISGHVSLYWYRQALGQGPEFLTYFNYEAQQDKSGLPNDRFSAERPEGSISTLTIQRTEQRDSAMYRCASSLGGGPEAFFGQGTRLTVV.

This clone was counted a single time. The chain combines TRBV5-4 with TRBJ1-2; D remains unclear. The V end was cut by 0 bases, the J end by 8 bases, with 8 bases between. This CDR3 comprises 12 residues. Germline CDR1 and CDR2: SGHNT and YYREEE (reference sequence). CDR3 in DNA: TGTGCCAGCAGCTTGGGGAGGGTGGGCTACACCTTC. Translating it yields CASSLGRVGYTF.

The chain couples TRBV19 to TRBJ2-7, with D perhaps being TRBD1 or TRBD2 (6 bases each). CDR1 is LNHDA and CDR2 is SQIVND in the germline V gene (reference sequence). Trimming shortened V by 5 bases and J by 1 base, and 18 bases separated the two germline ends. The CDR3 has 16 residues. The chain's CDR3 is CASSPPGGQVSYEQYF. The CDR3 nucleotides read TGTGCCAGTAGTCCGCCCGGGGGACAAGTTTCCTACGAGCAGTACTTC.

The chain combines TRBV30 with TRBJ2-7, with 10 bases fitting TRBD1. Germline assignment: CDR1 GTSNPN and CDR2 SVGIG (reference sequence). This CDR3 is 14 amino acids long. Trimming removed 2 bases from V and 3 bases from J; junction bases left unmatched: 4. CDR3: CAWSPGQGLYEQYF. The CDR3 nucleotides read TGTGCCTGGAGTCCGGGACAGGGGCTCTACGAGCAGTACTTC.

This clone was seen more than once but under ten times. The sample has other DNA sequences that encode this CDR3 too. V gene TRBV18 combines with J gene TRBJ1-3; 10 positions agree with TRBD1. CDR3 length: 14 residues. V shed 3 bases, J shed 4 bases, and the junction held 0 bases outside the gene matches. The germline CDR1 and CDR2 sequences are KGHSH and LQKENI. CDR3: CASSPGQGGNTIYF. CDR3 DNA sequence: TGTGCCAGCTCACCGGGACAGGGGGGAAACACCATATATTTT.

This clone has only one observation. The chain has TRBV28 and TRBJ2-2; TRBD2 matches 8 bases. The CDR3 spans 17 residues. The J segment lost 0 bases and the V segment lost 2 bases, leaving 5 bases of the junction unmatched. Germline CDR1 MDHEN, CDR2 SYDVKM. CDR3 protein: CASSLPSGRANTGELFF. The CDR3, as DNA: TGTGCCAGCAGTTTACCCAGCGGGAGAGCGAACACCGGGGAGCTGTTTTTT.

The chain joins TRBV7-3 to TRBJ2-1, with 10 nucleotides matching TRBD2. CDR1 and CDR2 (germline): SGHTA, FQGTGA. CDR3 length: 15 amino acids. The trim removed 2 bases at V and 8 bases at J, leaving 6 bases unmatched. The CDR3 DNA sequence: TGTGCCAGCAGCTTAGCAGCGGGAGGGTATTATGAGCAGTTCTTC. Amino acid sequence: CASSLAAGGYYEQFF.

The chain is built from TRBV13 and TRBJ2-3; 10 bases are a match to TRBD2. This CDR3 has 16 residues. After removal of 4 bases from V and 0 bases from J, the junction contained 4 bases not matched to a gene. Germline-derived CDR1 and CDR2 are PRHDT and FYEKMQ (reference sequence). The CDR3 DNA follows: TGTGCCAGCAGCTCCGGACTAGCGGCTAGCACAGATACGCAGTATTTT. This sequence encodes CASSSGLAASTDTQYF.

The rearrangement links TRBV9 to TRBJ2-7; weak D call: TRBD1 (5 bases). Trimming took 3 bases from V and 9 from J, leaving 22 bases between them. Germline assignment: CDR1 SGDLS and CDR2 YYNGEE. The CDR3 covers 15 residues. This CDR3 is CASSGEGALGDSQYF. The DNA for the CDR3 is TGTGCCAGCAGCGGAGAAGGGGCTCTTGGGGATTCGCAGTACTTC.

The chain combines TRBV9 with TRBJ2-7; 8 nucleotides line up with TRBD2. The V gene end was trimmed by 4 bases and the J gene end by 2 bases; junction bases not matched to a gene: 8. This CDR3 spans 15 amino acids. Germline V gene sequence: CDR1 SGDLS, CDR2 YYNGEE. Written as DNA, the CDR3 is TGTGCCAGCAGCCCTCCGGGACTAGGGCCCTACGAGCAGTACTTC. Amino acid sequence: CASSPPGLGPYEQYF. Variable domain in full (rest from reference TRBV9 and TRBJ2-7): DSGVTQTPKHLITATGQRVTLRCSPRSGDLSVYWYQQSLDQGLQFLIQYYNGEERAKGNILERFSAQQFPDLHSELNLSSLELGDSALYFCASSPPGLGPYEQYFGPGTRLTVT.

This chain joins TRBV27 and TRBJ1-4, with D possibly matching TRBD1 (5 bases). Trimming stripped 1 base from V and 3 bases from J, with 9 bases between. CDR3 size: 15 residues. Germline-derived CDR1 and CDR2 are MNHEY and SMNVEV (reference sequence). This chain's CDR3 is CASSLLGASNEKLFF. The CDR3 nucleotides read TGTGCCAGCAGTTTATTAGGGGCCTCTAATGAAAAACTGTTTTTT.

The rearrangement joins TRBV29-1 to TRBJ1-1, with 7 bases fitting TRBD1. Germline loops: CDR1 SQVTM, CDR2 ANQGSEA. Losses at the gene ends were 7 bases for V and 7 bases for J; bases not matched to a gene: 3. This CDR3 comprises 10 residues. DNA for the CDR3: TGCAGCGGGGGGGACAGTGAAGCTTTCTTT. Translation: CSGGDSEAFF. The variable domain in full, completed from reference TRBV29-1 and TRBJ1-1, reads SAVISQKPSRDICQRGTSLTIQCQVDSQVTMMFWYRQQPGQSLTLIATANQGSEATYESGFVIDKFPISRPNLTFSTLTVSNMSPEDSSIYLCSGGDSEAFFGQGTRLTVV.

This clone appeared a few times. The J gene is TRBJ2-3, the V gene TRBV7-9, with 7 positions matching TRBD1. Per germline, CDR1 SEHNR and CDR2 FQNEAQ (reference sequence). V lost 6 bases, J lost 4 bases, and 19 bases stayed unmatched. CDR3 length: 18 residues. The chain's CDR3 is CASRYFPSTGKRPDTQYF. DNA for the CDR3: TGTGCCAGCAGGTATTTTCCGTCGACAGGGAAGAGACCAGATACGCAGTATTTT. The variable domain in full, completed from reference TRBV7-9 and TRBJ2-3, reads DTGVSQNPRHKITKRGQNVTFRCDPISEHNRLYWYRQTLGQGPEFLTYFQNEAQLEKSRLLSDRFSAERPKGSFSTLEIQRTEQGDSAMYLCASRYFPSTGKRPDTQYFGPGTRLTVL.